Each of the 2 T cell receptor beta chains below was sequenced from the same sample in a study of control samples from healthy donors and cancer patients. The assay was immunoSEQ multiplex PCR, and TCRdb's table has in-frame clones only and misses some. The table lists 100,000 to 120,000 clones, 70% to 90% of them singletons. Sequencing was done on a sample of PBMCs. The receptors shown here come from a woman in her sixties or seventies with lung cancer.

This clone was found a few times. The CDR3 region is CASSQDWGWVSGYTF. The CDR3 DNA reads TGTGCCAGCAGCCAAGATTGGGGTTGGGTTTCTGGCTACACCTTC. The rearrangement uses TRBV4-2 and TRBJ1-2; D gene uncertain. The CDR3 is 15 amino acids. Germline V gene data show CDR1 as LGHNA and CDR2 as YNFKEQ. The ends were cut back, 0 bases at V and 7 bases at J, with 15 bases in the middle.

The rearrangement joins TRBV9 to TRBJ1-5; 7 bases are a match to TRBD1. Trimming removed 0 bases from V and 11 bases from J; junction bases left unmatched: 11. Looked up from germline, CDR1 is SGDLS and CDR2 is YYNGEE. This CDR3 has 15 amino acids. CDR3 protein: CASSVAGGPIWAQHF. The DNA for the CDR3 is TGTGCCAGCAGCGTAGCAGGGGGGCCAATCTGGGCCCAGCATTTT.